Presented here are 17 T cell receptor beta chains from one specimen sequenced in a study of early T cells in non-severe SARS-CoV-2 infection. In TCRdb, the 5' RACE reads were re-called with MiXCR into one record per CDR3 protein. The sample has 20,000 to 25,000 distinct CDR3 sequences, under 5.5% seen once. Sequenced sample: whole blood. The origin of the receptors is an adult who was a healthcare worker with PCR-confirmed SARS-CoV-2 infection or an uninfected control (not recorded which).

This clonotype was counted ten times or more. The CDR3 loop is CSAKPYRGQPYGDSNQPQHF. The DNA for the CDR3 is TGCAGTGCTAAGCCTTACAGGGGGCAGCCCTACGGGGATAGCAATCAGCCCCAGCATTTT. The V and J genes are TRBV20-1 and TRBJ1-5; 9 positions agree with TRBD1. The CDR3 is 20 residues long. The V segment lost 4 bases and the J segment 0 bases; nucleotides outside the gene matches: 19. Germline V gene sequence: CDR1 DFQATT, CDR2 SNEGSKA (reference sequence).

This clonotype is medium-sized within its sample. V and J are TRBV14 and TRBJ1-2; D uncertain. Trimming stripped 2 bases from V and 4 bases from J, with 5 bases between. The germline CDR1 and CDR2 sequences are SGHDN and FVKESK. This CDR3 is built from 12 residues. CDR3 sequence reads: CASSQRTYGYTF. The CDR3 coding sequence is TGTGCCAGCAGCCAACGGACCTATGGCTACACCTTC.

The rearrangement links TRBV20-1 to TRBJ2-5; 8 bases align to TRBD1. CDR3 length equals 13 residues. Germline-derived CDR1 and CDR2 are DFQATT and SNEGSKA (reference sequence). After removal of 4 bases from V and 4 bases from J, the junction contained 5 bases not matched to a gene. The CDR3 region is CSATTGGTETQYF. As DNA, the CDR3 is TGCAGTGCTACAACAGGGGGAACAGAGACCCAGTACTTC.

In its sample, this clonotype was seen many times. A junction end diverges from the germline sequence, so it may reflect a read error. This chain joins TRBV10-3 and TRBJ2-5, with 14 nucleotides matching TRBD2. Germline CDR1 ENHRY, CDR2 SYGVKD. The CDR3 has 17 residues. CDR3 DNA sequence: TGTGCCATCAGTGGGACTAGCGGGGGGACTAATCAAGAGCCCCAGTACTTC. It translates to CAISGTSGGTNQEPQYF.

The CDR3 bases are TGTGCCAGCAGTGAGGGAAAGCGGGGAGGGATTCAGTACTTC. This translates into CASSEGKRGGIQYF. The chain is built from TRBV6-1 and TRBJ2-4; 7 bases are shared with TRBD2. The CDR3 contains 14 residues. The ends lost 3 bases at V and 10 bases at J; junction bases unmatched: 9. CDR1 MNHNS and CDR2 SASEGT come from the germline V gene.

This clonotype was recorded at least ten times. This sequence joins TRBV27 and TRBJ2-2, with 7 bases fitting TRBD2. The germline CDR1 and CDR2 sequences are MNHEY and SMNVEV (reference sequence). The CDR3 has 16 residues. V lost 9 bases, J lost 5 bases, and 15 bases stayed unmatched. CDR3 amino acids: CASPGLPAGETGELFF. CDR3 in DNA: TGTGCCAGTCCCGGGTTGCCGGCGGGGGAGACCGGGGAGCTGTTTTTT.

The chain couples TRBV5-1 to TRBJ2-3; the D is unclear. This CDR3 has 12 amino acids. Per the germline V gene, CDR1 is SGHRS and CDR2 is YFSETQ. The germline V and J ends were trimmed by 4 bases and 2 bases, with 5 bases remaining between them. The CDR3: CASSAYTDTQYF. The CDR3 nucleotides read TGCGCCAGCAGCGCTTACACAGATACGCAGTATTTT.

This clonotype qualifies as medium-sized. The CDR3 spells CASGTGTGNTIYF. The CDR3 DNA sequence: TGTGCCAGCGGGACAGGGACTGGAAACACCATATATTTT. V is TRBV7-8 and J is TRBJ1-3; 9 nucleotides agree with TRBD1. The V segment lost 8 bases and the J segment 2 bases; nucleotides outside the gene matches: 1. The germline V gene has CDR1 SGHVS and CDR2 FQNEAQ. The CDR3 is 13 amino acids.

The J gene is TRBJ2-5, the V gene TRBV2; 7 positions match TRBD1. J lost 2 bases, V lost 4 bases, and 10 bases had no gene match. The CDR3 is 16 residues long. The germline CDR1 and CDR2 sequences are SNHLY and FYNNEI. CDR3 in DNA: TGTGCCAGCAGTGGTCTACAGGGGATATCACAAGAGACCCAGTACTTC. It yields the protein CASSGLQGISQETQYF.

This clonotype was found many times. V is TRBV6-2 or TRBV6-3 and J is TRBJ2-7; D perhaps matches TRBD1 (5 bases). The ends were cut back, 2 bases at V and 7 bases at J, with 12 bases in the middle. CDR3 length: 13 residues. The V gene's germline CDR1 is MNHEY and CDR2 SVGEGT. The CDR3 nucleotides are TGTGCCAGCAGTTACGTCCAGGGTCAAGAGCAGTACTTC. It codes for CASSYVQGQEQYF.

This clonotype was seen ten or more times. At one boundary the junction diverges from the germline segment, which might be a read error. In DNA form, the CDR3 reads TGTGCCAGCACTCCCGGGACAGCGAACACTGAAGTTTTCTTT. Its protein product is CASTPGTANTEVFF. V gene TRBV6-2 or TRBV6-3 combines with J gene TRBJ1-1; 7 nucleotides match TRBD1. Germline loops: CDR1 MNHEY, CDR2 SVGEGT. The length of the CDR3 is 14 residues.

This CDR3 reads CACQGSNQPQHF. The CDR3 DNA reads TGTGCCTGTCAGGGGAGCAATCAGCCCCAGCATTTT. V is TRBV30 and J is TRBJ1-5; possible D gene TRBD1, 6 bases. The CDR3 runs 12 residues. CDR1 is GTSNPN and CDR2 is SVGIG in the germline V gene (reference sequence). V lost 6 bases and J lost 1, with 7 bases in between.

The chain is built from TRBV10-1 and TRBJ2-7, with 9 bases aligning to TRBD1. The CDR3 is made up of 15 amino acids. Germline assignment: CDR1 WNHNN and CDR2 SYGVQD (reference sequence). Trimming took 5 bases from V and 5 from J; bases not matched to a gene: 10. The CDR3 protein is CASSYPGTGRNEQYF. In DNA form, the CDR3 reads TGCGCCAGCAGTTACCCCGGGACAGGGCGGAACGAGCAGTACTTC.

This clonotype was observed at least ten times. V gene TRBV11-2 combines with J gene TRBJ1-2; D uncertain. The germline gives CDR1 SGHAT, CDR2 FQNNGV. V gave up 0 bases and J gave up 6 bases, with 5 bases separating them. This CDR3 has 12 amino acids. The chain's CDR3 is CASSLEADGYTF. CDR3 nucleotide sequence: TGTGCCAGCAGCTTAGAGGCAGATGGCTACACCTTC.

This clonotype was counted many times. The chain combines TRBV28 with TRBJ1-1; D perhaps matches TRBD1 (6 bases). V shed 1 base and J shed 9 bases, with 9 bases lying between them. CDR1 and CDR2 from the germline V gene are MDHEN and SYDVKM. The CDR3 runs 12 residues. The CDR3 DNA is TGTGCCAGCAGTTTATCTACAGGGAAAGCTTTCTTT. Residues: CASSLSTGKAFF.

The rearrangement uses TRBV20-1 and TRBJ2-2; D gene ambiguous. The CDR3 is 13 amino acids. Germline V gene sequence: CDR1 DFQATT, CDR2 SNEGSKA (reference sequence). The germline V and J ends were trimmed by 3 bases and 4 bases, with 9 bases remaining between them. This CDR3 is CSASSSGTGELFF. The CDR3 DNA reads TGCAGTGCTAGTAGCTCGGGCACCGGGGAGCTGTTTTTT.

This clonotype has a handful of counts. The chain employs TRBV24-1 and TRBJ2-7; D call uncertain. Germline V gives CDR1 KGHDR, CDR2 SFDVKD. Trimming took off 4 bases at V and 3 bases at J, with 12 bases between the two ends. The CDR3 covers 14 residues. The CDR3 DNA is TGTGCCACCAGTGACTCTGCCAGGCTCTACGAGCAGTACTTC. Protein sequence: CATSDSARLYEQYF.